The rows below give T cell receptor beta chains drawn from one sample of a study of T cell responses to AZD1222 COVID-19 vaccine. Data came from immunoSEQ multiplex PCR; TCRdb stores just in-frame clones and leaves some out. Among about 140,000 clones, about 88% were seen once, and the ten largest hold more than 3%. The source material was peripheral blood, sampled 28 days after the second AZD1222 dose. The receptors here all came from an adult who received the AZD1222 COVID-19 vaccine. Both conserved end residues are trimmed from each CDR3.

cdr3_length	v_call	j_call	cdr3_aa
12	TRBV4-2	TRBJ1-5	ASSQVGGNQPQH
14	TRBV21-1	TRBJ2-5	ASSPDTLGGAETQY
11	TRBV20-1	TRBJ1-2	SASLPDNYGYT
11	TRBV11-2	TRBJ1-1	ASGRQGGTEAF
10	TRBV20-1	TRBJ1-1	SASRYEARAF
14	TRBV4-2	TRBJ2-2	ASSRPGQANTGELF
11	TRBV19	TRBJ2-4	ASSDSGQNIQY
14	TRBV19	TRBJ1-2	ASTTGTERVPYGYT
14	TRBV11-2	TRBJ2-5	ASSRGGGRYQETQY
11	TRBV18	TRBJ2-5	ASSPRGQETQY